This T cell receptor beta chain was observed in a study of response to subunit inactivated influenza vaccine. Whole-study findings and limits: Authors proposed each seasonal influenza vaccination draws in few new T cells.

TCRdb recomputed calls from the RT-PCR reads with MiXCR, one row per CDR3 protein. The profile shows some 800,000 distinct CDR3 sequences, 21% of them singletons. On this clonotype: Its matching antigen is unknown.

There are 16 residues in the CDR3. The J segment lost 8 bases and the V segment lost 4 bases, leaving 13 bases of the junction unmatched. The chain uses TRBV12-3 or TRBV12-4 and TRBJ1-4; 7 bases map to TRBD1. The source was PBMCs from blood, collected about 5 days after vaccination. The receptor was derived from a man in his forties or fifties who received an inactivated influenza vaccine. CDR3 loop: CASSWRHRGGREKLFF. The CDR3 DNA follows: TGTGCCAGCAGTTGGAGGCACAGGGGCGGGCGGGAAAAACTGTTTTTT.